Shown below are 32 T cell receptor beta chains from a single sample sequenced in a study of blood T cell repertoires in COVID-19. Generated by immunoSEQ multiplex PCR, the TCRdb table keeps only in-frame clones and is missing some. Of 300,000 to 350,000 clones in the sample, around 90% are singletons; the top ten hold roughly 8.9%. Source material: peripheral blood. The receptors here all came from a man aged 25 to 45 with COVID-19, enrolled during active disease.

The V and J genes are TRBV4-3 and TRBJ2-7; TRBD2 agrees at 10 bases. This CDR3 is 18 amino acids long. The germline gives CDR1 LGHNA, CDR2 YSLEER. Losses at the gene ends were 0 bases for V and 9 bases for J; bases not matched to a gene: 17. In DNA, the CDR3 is TGCGCCAGCAGCCAAGAGTTAACGGCTAGCGGGAGTCTCTGGGGGCAGTACTTC. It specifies CASSQELTASGSLWGQYF.

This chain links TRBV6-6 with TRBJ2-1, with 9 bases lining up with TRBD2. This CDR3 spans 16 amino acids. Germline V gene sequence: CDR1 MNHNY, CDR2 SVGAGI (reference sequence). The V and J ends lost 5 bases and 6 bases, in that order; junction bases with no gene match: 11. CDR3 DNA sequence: TGTGCCAGCAGTCGACGGGGGGTAGCGGGGGCCAATGAGCAGTTCTTC. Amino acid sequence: CASSRRGVAGANEQFF.

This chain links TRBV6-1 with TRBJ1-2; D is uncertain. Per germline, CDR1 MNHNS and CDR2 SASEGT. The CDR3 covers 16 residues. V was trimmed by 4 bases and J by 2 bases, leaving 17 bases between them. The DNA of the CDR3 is TGTGCCAGCAGTGGAGAGGTTGGCGAGATGAACTATGGCTACACCTTC. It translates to CASSGEVGEMNYGYTF.

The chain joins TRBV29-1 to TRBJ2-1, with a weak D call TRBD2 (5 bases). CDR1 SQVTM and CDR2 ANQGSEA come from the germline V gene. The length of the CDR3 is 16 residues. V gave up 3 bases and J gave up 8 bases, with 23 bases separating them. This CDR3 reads CSVDPLNDYVGDEQFF. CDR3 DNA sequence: TGCAGCGTTGATCCCTTAAACGACTACGTTGGCGATGAGCAGTTCTTC.

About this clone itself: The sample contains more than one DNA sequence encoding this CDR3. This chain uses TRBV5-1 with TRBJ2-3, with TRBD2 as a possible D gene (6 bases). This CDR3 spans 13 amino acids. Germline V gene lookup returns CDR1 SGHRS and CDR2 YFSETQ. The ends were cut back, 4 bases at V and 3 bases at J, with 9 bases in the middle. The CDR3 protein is CASSVGGTDTQYF. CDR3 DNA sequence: TGCGCCAGCAGCGTTGGGGGGACAGATACGCAGTATTTT.

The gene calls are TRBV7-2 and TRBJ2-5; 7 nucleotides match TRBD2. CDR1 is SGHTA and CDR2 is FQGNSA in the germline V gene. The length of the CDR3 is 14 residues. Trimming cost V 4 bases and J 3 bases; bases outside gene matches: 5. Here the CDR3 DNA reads TGTGCCAGCAGCTCTACGCTAGCGGAAGAGACCCAGTACTTC. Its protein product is CASSSTLAEETQYF.

For the CDR3, the DNA is TGTGCCAGCAGCTTAGCACTTGGACACGAACCTAGGCAAAACGAGCAGTACTTC. It codes for CASSLALGHEPRQNEQYF. This chain links TRBV7-9 with TRBJ2-7, with D possibly TRBD1 on 5 matching bases. V was shortened by 0 bases and J by 5 bases, with 23 bases between the two germline ends. CDR3 length equals 18 residues. CDR1 is SEHNR, CDR2 FQNEAQ, per germline (reference sequence).

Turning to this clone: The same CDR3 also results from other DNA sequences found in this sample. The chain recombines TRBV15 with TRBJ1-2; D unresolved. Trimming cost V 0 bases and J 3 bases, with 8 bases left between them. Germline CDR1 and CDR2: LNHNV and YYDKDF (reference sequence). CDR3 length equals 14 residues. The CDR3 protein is CATSRDTGYYGYTF. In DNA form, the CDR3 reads TGTGCCACCAGCAGAGATACGGGGTACTATGGCTACACCTTC. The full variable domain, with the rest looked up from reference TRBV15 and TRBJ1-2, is DAMVIQNPRYQVTQFGKPVTLSCSQTLNHNVMYWYQQKSSQAPKLLFHYYDKDFNNEADTPDNFQSRRPNTSFCFLDIRSPGLGDTAMYLCATSRDTGYYGYTFGSGTRLTVV.

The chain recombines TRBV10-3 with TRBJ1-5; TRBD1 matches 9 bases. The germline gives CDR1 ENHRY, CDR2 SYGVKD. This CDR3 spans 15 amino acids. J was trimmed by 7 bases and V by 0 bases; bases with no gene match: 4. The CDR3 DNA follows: TGTGCCATCAGTGAGTCGGGACAGGGTAAGCAGCCCCAGCATTTT. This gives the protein CAISESGQGKQPQHF.

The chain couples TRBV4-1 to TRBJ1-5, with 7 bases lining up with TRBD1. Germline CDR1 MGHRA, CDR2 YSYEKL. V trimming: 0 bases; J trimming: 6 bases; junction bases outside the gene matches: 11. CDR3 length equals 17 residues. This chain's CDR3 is CASSQDRVRQGGQPQHF. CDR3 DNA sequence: TGCGCCAGCAGCCAAGATCGGGTGCGACAGGGAGGTCAGCCCCAGCATTTT.

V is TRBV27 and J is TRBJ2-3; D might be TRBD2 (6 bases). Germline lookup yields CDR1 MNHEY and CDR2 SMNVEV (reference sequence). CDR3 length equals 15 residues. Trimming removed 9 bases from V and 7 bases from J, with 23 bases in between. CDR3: CARIPLREYPHTQYF. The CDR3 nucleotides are TGTGCCAGAATTCCCCTCCGGGAGTATCCTCATACGCAGTATTTT.

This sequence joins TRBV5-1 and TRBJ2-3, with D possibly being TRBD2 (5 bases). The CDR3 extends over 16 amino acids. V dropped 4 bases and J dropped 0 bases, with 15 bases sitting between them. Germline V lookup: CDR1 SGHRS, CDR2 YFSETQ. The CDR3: CASSRTSIGSTDTQYF. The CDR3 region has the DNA TGCGCCAGCAGCCGGACTTCCATCGGGAGCACAGATACGCAGTATTTT.

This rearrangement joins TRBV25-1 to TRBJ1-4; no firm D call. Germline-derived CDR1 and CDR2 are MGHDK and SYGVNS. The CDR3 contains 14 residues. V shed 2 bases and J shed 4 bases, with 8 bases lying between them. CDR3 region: CASSEGGYNEKLFF. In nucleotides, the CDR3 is TGTGCCAGCAGTGAAGGAGGGTATAATGAAAAACTGTTTTTT.

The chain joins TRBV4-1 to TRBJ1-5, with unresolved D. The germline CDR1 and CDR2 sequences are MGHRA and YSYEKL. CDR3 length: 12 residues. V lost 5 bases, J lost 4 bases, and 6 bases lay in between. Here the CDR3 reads CASSAQNQPQHF. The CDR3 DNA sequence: TGCGCCAGCAGCGCACAAAATCAGCCCCAGCATTTT.

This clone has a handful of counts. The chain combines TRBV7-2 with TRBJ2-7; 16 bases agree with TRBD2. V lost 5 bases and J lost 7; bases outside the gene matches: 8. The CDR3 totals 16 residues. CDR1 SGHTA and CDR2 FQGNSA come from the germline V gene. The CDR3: CASSPPGLAGGKEQYF. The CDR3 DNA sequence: TGTGCCAGCAGCCCCCCGGGACTAGCGGGGGGGAAGGAGCAGTACTTC.

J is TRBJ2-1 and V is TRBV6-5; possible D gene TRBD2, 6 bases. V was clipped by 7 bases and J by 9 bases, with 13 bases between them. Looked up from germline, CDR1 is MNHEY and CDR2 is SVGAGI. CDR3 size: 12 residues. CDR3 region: CASMGGVSEQFF. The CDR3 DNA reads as TGTGCCAGCATGGGGGGAGTGAGTGAGCAGTTCTTC.

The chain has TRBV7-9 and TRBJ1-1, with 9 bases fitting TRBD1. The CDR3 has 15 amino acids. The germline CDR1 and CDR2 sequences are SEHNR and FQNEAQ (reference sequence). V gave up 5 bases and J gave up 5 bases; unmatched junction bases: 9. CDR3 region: CASSPFGQGKTEAFF. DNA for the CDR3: TGTGCCAGCAGCCCTTTTGGACAGGGGAAGACTGAAGCTTTCTTT.

CDR3 loop: CASGTGTGGYTGELFF. In DNA, the CDR3 is TGTGCTAGTGGTACAGGGACAGGGGGCTACACCGGGGAGCTGTTTTTT. The V call is TRBV12-5, the J call TRBJ2-2; 12 nucleotides agree with TRBD1. J gave up 3 bases and V 5 bases, and 4 bases lay outside the gene matches. CDR3 length equals 16 residues. CDR1 is LGHNT and CDR2 is FRNRAP in the germline V gene.

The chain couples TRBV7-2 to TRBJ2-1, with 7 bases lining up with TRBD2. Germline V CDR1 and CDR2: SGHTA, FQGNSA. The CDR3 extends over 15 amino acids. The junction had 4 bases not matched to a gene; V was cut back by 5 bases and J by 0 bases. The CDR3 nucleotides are TGTGCCAGCAGCATTAGGACTAGCTCCTACAATGAGCAGTTCTTC. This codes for CASSIRTSSYNEQFF.

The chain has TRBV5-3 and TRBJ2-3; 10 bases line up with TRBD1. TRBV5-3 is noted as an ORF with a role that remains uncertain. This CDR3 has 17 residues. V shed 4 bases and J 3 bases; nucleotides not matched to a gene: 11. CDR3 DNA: TGTGCCAGAAGCCTAAATACGGGACAGGGGAGTACAGATACGCAGTATTTT. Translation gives CARSLNTGQGSTDTQYF.

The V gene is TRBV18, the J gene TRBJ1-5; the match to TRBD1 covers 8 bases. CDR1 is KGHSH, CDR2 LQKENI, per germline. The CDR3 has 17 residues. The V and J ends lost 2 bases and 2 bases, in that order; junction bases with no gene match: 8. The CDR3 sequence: CASSPTIGQGGNQPQHF. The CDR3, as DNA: TGTGCCAGCTCACCAACAATTGGACAGGGTGGCAATCAGCCCCAGCATTTT.

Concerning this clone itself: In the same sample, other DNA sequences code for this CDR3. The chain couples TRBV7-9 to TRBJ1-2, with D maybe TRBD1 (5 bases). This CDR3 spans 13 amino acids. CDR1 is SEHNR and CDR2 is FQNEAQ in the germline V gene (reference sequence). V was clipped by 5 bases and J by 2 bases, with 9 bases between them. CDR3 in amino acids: CASSLDTNYGYTF. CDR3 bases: TGTGCCAGCAGCCTGGACACAAACTATGGCTACACCTTC.

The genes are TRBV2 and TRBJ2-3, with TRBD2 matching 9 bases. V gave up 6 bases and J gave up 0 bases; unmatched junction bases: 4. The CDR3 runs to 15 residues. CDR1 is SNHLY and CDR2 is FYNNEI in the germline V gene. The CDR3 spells CASRALAGSTDTQYF. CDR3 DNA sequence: TGTGCCAGCAGGGCTCTAGCGGGGAGCACAGATACGCAGTATTTT.

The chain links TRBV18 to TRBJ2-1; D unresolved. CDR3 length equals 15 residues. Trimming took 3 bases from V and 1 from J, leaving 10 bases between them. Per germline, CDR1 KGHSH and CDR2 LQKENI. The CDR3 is CASSPSVTSYNEQFF. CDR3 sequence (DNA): TGTGCCAGCTCACCGAGCGTTACATCCTACAATGAGCAGTTCTTC.

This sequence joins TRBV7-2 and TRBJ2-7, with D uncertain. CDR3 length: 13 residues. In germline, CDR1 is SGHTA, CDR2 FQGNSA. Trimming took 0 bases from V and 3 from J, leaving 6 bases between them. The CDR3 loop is CASSLARHYEQYF. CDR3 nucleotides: TGTGCCAGCAGCTTAGCGCGGCACTACGAGCAGTACTTC.

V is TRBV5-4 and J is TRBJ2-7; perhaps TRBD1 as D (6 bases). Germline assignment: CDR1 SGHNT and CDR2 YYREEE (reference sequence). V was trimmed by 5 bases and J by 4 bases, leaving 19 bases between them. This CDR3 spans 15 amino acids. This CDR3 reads CASSMQGIGAYEQYF. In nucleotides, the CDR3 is TGTGCCAGCAGTATGCAGGGGATTGGAGCTTACGAGCAGTACTTC.

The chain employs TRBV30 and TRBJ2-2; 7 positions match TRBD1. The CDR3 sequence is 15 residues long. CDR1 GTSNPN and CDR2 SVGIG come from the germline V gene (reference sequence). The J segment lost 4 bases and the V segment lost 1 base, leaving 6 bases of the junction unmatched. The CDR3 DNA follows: TGTGCCTGGAGTGGCCCGGGACAGATCACCGGGGAGCTGTTTTTT. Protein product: CAWSGPGQITGELFF. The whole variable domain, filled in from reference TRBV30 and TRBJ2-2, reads SQTIHQWPATLVQPVGSPLSLECTVEGTSNPNLYWYRQAAGRGLQLLFYSVGIGQISSEVPQNLSASRPQDRQFILSSKKLLLSDSGFYLCAWSGPGQITGELFFGEGSRLTVL.

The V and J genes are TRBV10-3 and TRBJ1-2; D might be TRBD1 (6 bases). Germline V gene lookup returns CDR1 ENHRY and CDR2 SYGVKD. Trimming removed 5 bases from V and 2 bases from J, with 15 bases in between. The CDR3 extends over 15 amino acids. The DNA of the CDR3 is TGTGCCATCAGTACCGAACAGGGTTGGAACTATGGCTACACCTTC. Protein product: CAISTEQGWNYGYTF.

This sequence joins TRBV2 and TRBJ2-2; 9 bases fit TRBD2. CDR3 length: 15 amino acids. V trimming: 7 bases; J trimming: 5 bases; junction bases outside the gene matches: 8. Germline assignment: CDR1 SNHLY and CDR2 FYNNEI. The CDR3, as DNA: TGTGCCAGCAAGAAGCGGGAGGACCTGACCGGGGAGCTGTTTTTT. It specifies CASKKREDLTGELFF.

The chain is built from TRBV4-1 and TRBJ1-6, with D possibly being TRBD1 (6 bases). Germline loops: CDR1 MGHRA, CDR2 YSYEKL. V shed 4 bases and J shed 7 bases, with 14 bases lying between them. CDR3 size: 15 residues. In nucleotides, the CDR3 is TGCGCCAGCAGCCGATCAGGGCAGGGGAATTCACCCCTCCACTTT. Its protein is CASSRSGQGNSPLHF.

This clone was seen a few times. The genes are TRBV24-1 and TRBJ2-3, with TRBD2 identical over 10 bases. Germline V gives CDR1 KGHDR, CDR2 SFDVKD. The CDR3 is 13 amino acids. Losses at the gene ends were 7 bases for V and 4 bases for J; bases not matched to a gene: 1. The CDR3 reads CATRAGGSDTQYF. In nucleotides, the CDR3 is TGTGCCACCAGAGCGGGAGGGTCAGATACGCAGTATTTT.

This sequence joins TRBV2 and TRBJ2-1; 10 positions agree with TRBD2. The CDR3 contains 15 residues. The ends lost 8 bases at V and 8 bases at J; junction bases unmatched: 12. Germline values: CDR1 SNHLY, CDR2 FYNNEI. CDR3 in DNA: TGTGCCAGCCGATCGATAGCGGGAGGTAGGCATGAGCAGTTCTTC. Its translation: CASRSIAGGRHEQFF.